This record concerns one TCR beta chain sequence. The antigen remains undetermined. The record originates from a study of cytomegalovirus exposure and HLA in healthy donors. Germline values: CDR1 KGHSH, CDR2 LQKENI. V was clipped by 3 bases and J by 6 bases, with 18 bases between them. This CDR3 has 17 residues. Study-wide results and caveats: Earlier analysis looked at TCR beta V segments, and most were productive about 90% or about 30% of the time. It was only CMV serostatus that was available as immune exposure information. With later analysis, a missense DCLRE1C variant became linked to TCR beta V- and J-gene trimming.

It was with 60 Vbeta and 13 Jbeta primers that the PCR ran. Method: immunoSEQ multiplex PCR; TCRdb's copy keeps in-frame clones and lacks some. Of around 150,000 clones in the sample, around 75% were seen once. The V call is TRBV18, the J call TRBJ1-6; D is possibly TRBD1 (5 bases). The receptor was isolated from a male donor in good health and CMV-seronegative. Material: PBMCs. This CDR3 is CASSPQTWRGFNSPLHF. The CDR3 bases are TGTGCCAGCTCACCTCAGACCTGGAGGGGTTTTAATTCACCCCTCCACTTT.